The clone carrying this T cell receptor (beta chain) was counted a few times. Trimming cost V 5 bases and J 5 bases, with 12 bases left between them. The CDR3 has 13 amino acids. TCRdb itself ran the RT-PCR reads through MiXCR, one entry per CDR3 protein. Among fewer than 800,000 distinct CDR3 sequences listed, more than 13% were seen once. The clonotype comes from a female donor in good health, serving as a healthy control. Material for sequencing was memory CD4+ T cells from blood. This chain joins TRBV12-3 or TRBV12-4 and TRBJ1-1; D is unresolved. CDR3 sequence: CASSLLVGTEAFF. DNA for the CDR3: TGTGCCAGCAGTCTCCTTGTGGGGACTGAAGCTTTCTTT.